Listed here is a single T cell receptor (beta chain). A read error may produce the germline difference seen at one junction end. Other DNA sequences of this sample code for an identical CDR3. This CDR3 has 13 amino acids. CDR1 SNHLY and CDR2 FYNNEI come from the germline V gene. Using immunoSEQ multiplex PCR, the repertoire was profiled, and TCRdb retains in-frame clones only, with some absent. Here the sample spans more than 95,000 clones, roughly nine tenths being singletons. This sample was included in a study of control samples from healthy donors and cancer patients. The receptor comes from a woman between 45 and 60 years old with colorectal cancer. Sequenced sample: PBMCs. The rearrangement joins TRBV2 to TRBJ2-7, with 8 bases lining up with TRBD1. Written as DNA, the CDR3 is TGTGCTAGCAGCTTGGGACAGGTCTACGAGCAGTACTTC. Protein sequence: CASSLGQVYEQYF.